The sequence of this T cell receptor beta chain was determined in a study of Tregs in tolerant kidney transplant recipients (dated by TCRdb to the late 2010s). With respect to the entire study: TCRbeta sequencing was used in the study to identify donor-specific regulatory T cells before combined kidney and bone marrow transplantation, and the identified cells were then tracked after transplant. In 3 healthy controls, several methods of expanding Tregs specific for an allogeneic donor were compared by TCRbeta repertoire sequencing.

The germline V gene gives CDR1 as SNHLY and CDR2 as FYNNEI. Trimming takes 7 bases off V and 13 bases off J; junction bases not matched to a gene: 9. Inclusive of the bounding cysteine and phenylalanine, the CDR3 is 12 residues long. The read is trimmed to its CDR3 DNA, 36 bases read in frame from base 1. Thawed PBMCs were FACS-sorted into unstimulated Tregs (CD4+CD25+CD127-), CD4+ non-Tregs (CD4+CD25-), CD4 cells and CD8 cells. Healthy control blood was obtained either as purchased buffy coats or from healthy volunteers. Healthy control blood was processed by Ficoll density gradient to PBMCs and cryopreserved; patient PBMCs were collected before and after transplant. Genomic DNA was extracted from sorted cells with the QIAGEN DNeasy Blood and Tissue Kit for TCRbeta CDR3 sequencing. High-throughput TCRbeta CDR3 sequencing was carried out commercially through immunoSEQ, with PCR amplification with bias correction and internal controls included. The paper's data handling went like this. Unique productive TCRbeta sequences were defined by CDR3 nucleotide sequence where primers matched, and otherwise by CDR3 amino acid sequence together with Vbeta and Jbeta genes. Sorting error was corrected by removing sequences shared between sorted populations at a frequency ratio of 2:1 or less, and the remaining shared sequences were assigned to the higher population. A sequence was defined as donor-reactive if the sequence was expanded at least 5-fold in CFSE-low cells compared with unstimulated cells and had a frequency of at least 0.01% in CFSE-low cells. Jensen-Shannon divergence calculated on the top 100 TCRbeta sequences ranked by frequency was used to measure repertoire divergence. For samples with multiple sequencing runs, sorting error was corrected separately for each run before the runs were pooled. This immuneACCESS table, as held by TCRdb, lists in-frame sequences with V and J called but not all clones. Of the missing ones, under half trace to an unresolved V gene in checked studies; the others have no known cause. V and J calls and clone size are copied from that table; D and trimming were computed from the DNA. The sample records approximately 90,000 clones, more than 80% of which are singletons. Roughly 4.3% of the sample goes to the ten largest clones.

The investigation overall reported the following: Biological reproducibility was not directly addressed, though technical replication error appeared minimal. Expanding Tregs with activated donor B cells appeared to identify the most biologically relevant and donor-specific TCRbeta repertoire. Because only a small number of patients were included, the study had limitations, and the results will need to be validated in larger populations as well as under other immunosuppression protocols.

Notes on this clone: Its specific antigen is unknown. Within one base of it there is no much larger clone, and no base qualities were kept.

The sequence was collected from a human donor in good health. The sample taken for sequencing was CD8+ T cells from blood. The chain is made from TRBV2 and TRBJ2-2; the central 7 bases match TRBD1. The encoded CDR3 is CASTDRAGWLFF. The sequenced DNA is TGTGCCAGCACCGACAGGGCCGGGTGGCTGTTTTTT.